One sample yielded the 24 T cell receptor beta chains listed below, sequenced in a study of blood T cell repertoires in COVID-19. Clones were read by immunoSEQ multiplex PCR, and TCRdb kept only the in-frame ones, dropping some. The table includes fewer than 350,000 clones, around 85% detected once. Specimen: PBMCs or T cells enriched from blood (not recorded which). Receptors were obtained from a woman in her forties or fifties who had recovered from COVID-19.

This chain connects TRBV19 to TRBJ2-7; possibly TRBD2 for D (5 bases). From germline, CDR1 is LNHDA and CDR2 SQIVND (reference sequence). V was pared by 6 bases and J by 5 bases, with 14 bases between. This CDR3 has 13 residues. The CDR3 is CASSDSSGHEQYF. DNA of the CDR3: TGTGCCAGTAGCGATTCGAGCGGTCACGAGCAGTACTTC. The entire variable domain, with the rest obtained from reference TRBV19 and TRBJ2-7, is as follows: DGGITQSPKYLFRKEGQNVTLSCEQNLNHDAMYWYRQDPGQGLRLIYYSQIVNDFQKGDIAEGYSVSREKKESFPLTVTSAQKNPTAFYLCASSDSSGHEQYFGPGTRLTVT.

The chain joins TRBV29-1 to TRBJ1-2; TRBD1 matches at 10 bases. Germline lookup yields CDR1 SQVTM and CDR2 ANQGSEA. The CDR3 has 13 amino acids. The trim removed 6 bases at V and 1 base at J, leaving 2 bases unmatched. CDR3 DNA sequence: TGCAGCGTCGGGACAGGGGATAACTATGGCTACACCTTC. This sequence encodes CSVGTGDNYGYTF. The whole variable domain, remainder taken from reference TRBV29-1 and TRBJ1-2, is SAVISQKPSRDICQRGTSLTIQCQVDSQVTMMFWYRQQPGQSLTLIATANQGSEATYESGFVIDKFPISRPNLTFSTLTVSNMSPEDSSIYLCSVGTGDNYGYTFGSGTRLTVV.

The J gene is TRBJ1-5, the V gene TRBV4-1; D unresolved. V was clipped by 4 bases and J by 7 bases, with 11 bases between them. There are 13 residues in the CDR3. Germline CDR1 and CDR2: MGHRA and YSYEKL. The CDR3 nucleotides read TGCGCCAGCAGCCCGTTGTTGGCACAGCCCCAGCATTTT. Encoded protein: CASSPLLAQPQHF.

V and J are TRBV6-5 and TRBJ1-1, with 7 positions matching TRBD1. The CDR3 spans 13 residues. Trimming took 8 bases from V and 7 from J; bases not matched to a gene: 10. Germline assignment: CDR1 MNHEY and CDR2 SVGAGI. DNA of the CDR3: TGTGCCAGCGGGGACAGACGCGGCCTTGAAGCTTTCTTT. Protein: CASGDRRGLEAFF.

The chain combines TRBV27 with TRBJ1-6, with D maybe TRBD1 (5 bases). CDR3 size: 16 residues. Trimming cost V 0 bases and J 5 bases, with 11 bases left between them. The germline V gene has CDR1 MNHEY and CDR2 SMNVEV (reference sequence). As DNA, the CDR3 is TGTGCCAGCAGTTTATCCGCAGGGCGCAATAATTCACCCCTCCACTTT. Its translation is CASSLSAGRNNSPLHF.

J is TRBJ1-2 and V is TRBV18; 8 bases are a match to TRBD1. Germline-derived CDR1 and CDR2 are KGHSH and LQKENI. J lost 4 bases, V lost 2 bases, and 12 bases had no gene match. The CDR3 extends over 17 amino acids. CDR3 in amino acids: CASSPLGQVGSSYGYTF. The CDR3 DNA follows: TGTGCCAGCTCACCATTGGGACAGGTTGGGTCTAGCTATGGCTACACCTTC.

V gene TRBV7-9 combines with J gene TRBJ2-7, with D maybe TRBD1 (7 bases). Germline V gene data show CDR1 as SEHNR and CDR2 as FQNEAQ (reference sequence). CDR3 size: 12 residues. V lost 6 bases, J lost 6 bases, and 12 bases lay in between. This CDR3 is CASRYQGGEQYF. For the CDR3, the DNA is TGTGCCAGCAGGTACCAGGGGGGCGAGCAGTACTTC.

The chain carries TRBV18 and TRBJ1-1, with 9 nucleotides matching TRBD1. The CDR3 totals 15 residues. V shed 4 bases and J 3 bases; nucleotides not matched to a gene: 6. The germline V gene encodes CDR1 KGHSH and CDR2 LQKENI. The CDR3 region is CASSRTGGADTEAFF. The CDR3 bases are TGTGCCAGCTCACGAACAGGGGGCGCGGACACTGAAGCTTTCTTT.

The chain carries TRBV7-9 and TRBJ2-5, with TRBD1 matching over 7 bases. Trimming cost V 5 bases and J 3 bases; bases outside gene matches: 3. Germline V gene lookup returns CDR1 SEHNR and CDR2 FQNEAQ (reference sequence). The CDR3 is 13 amino acids. Here the CDR3 reads CASSHRGEETQYF. CDR3 nucleotides: TGTGCCAGCAGCCACAGGGGTGAAGAGACCCAGTACTTC.

The chain employs TRBV7-9 and TRBJ2-1, with 12 nucleotides matching TRBD2. This CDR3 is built from 17 residues. Looked up from germline, CDR1 is SEHNR and CDR2 is FQNEAQ (reference sequence). Trimming at V came to 5 bases and at J to 5 bases, leaving 10 bases not matched to a gene. In DNA form, the CDR3 reads TGTGCCAGCAGCGTGCGATTTCGGACTAGCGGGAACAATGAGCAGTTCTTC. This codes for CASSVRFRTSGNNEQFF.

The chain combines TRBV5-1 with TRBJ2-7, with 7 bases lining up with TRBD2. V gave up 2 bases and J gave up 3 bases; unmatched junction bases: 8. CDR3 length: 15 residues. Germline V gives CDR1 SGHRS, CDR2 YFSETQ. The CDR3 DNA follows: TGCGCCAGCAGCTTCAACGGGGGGTCTAGCTACGAGCAGTACTTC. Amino acid sequence: CASSFNGGSSYEQYF.

This clone came up once. The chain recombines TRBV19 with TRBJ2-3, with 12 bases lining up with TRBD2. Germline V gives CDR1 LNHDA, CDR2 SQIVND (reference sequence). The CDR3 has 15 residues. The V and J ends lost 5 bases and 5 bases, in that order; junction bases with no gene match: 5. The CDR3 is CASSVLAGGRDTQYF. In DNA, the CDR3 is TGTGCCAGTAGTGTTCTAGCGGGAGGGAGAGATACGCAGTATTTT.

The V gene is TRBV28, the J gene TRBJ1-2; TRBD1 matches 9 bases. This CDR3 spans 15 amino acids. Germline V gene data show CDR1 as MDHEN and CDR2 as SYDVKM. V lost 11 bases to trimming and J lost 2 bases; unmatched junction nucleotides: 12. The CDR3 region is CAGRTGVGANYGYTF. CDR3 nucleotide sequence: TGTGCCGGACGGACAGGGGTGGGGGCCAACTATGGCTACACCTTC.

V is TRBV5-8 and J is TRBJ2-1, with D perhaps matching TRBD2 (6 bases). Germline lookup yields CDR1 SGHTS and CDR2 YDEGEE. This CDR3 is 14 amino acids long. Between the trimmed V and J ends, which lost 0 bases and 9 bases, there was a span of 13 bases. In DNA, the CDR3 is TGTGCCAGCAGCTTGGTACGGGGGTGGGGTGAGCAGTTCTTC. Its protein product is CASSLVRGWGEQFF.

Of note for this clone: Other DNA sequences in the same sample also yield this CDR3. The chain uses TRBV12-3 or TRBV12-4 and TRBJ1-1; D remains ambiguous. The CDR3 spans 13 residues. V was shortened by 6 bases and J by 0 bases, with 8 bases between the two germline ends. Here the CDR3 DNA reads TGTGCCAGCAGCCTGACACTGAACACTGAAGCTTTCTTT. This gives the protein CASSLTLNTEAFF.

The V and J genes are TRBV4-2 and TRBJ2-7; D remains ambiguous. Trimming took off 0 bases at V and 5 bases at J, with 11 bases between the two ends. Germline lookup yields CDR1 LGHNA and CDR2 YNFKEQ. The length of the CDR3 is 14 residues. The CDR3 spells CASSQEVQVNEQYF. The CDR3 nucleotides read TGTGCCAGCAGCCAAGAAGTACAAGTTAACGAGCAGTACTTC.

The chain uses TRBV2 and TRBJ1-1; D perhaps matches TRBD1 (5 bases). Germline values: CDR1 SNHLY, CDR2 FYNNEI. V was cut by 3 bases and J by 0 bases, with 8 bases left in between. The CDR3 sequence is 14 residues long. CDR3 nucleotide sequence: TGTGCCAGCAGTGAGCACAGGATGAACACTGAAGCTTTCTTT. This translates into CASSEHRMNTEAFF.

The chain couples TRBV29-1 to TRBJ2-2, with TRBD1 identical over 7 bases. Germline V gene sequence: CDR1 SQVTM, CDR2 ANQGSEA. This CDR3 has 14 residues. J gave up 1 base and V 3 bases, and 2 bases lay outside the gene matches. Written as DNA, the CDR3 is TGCAGCGTTGACAGGGGGTTGAACACCGGGGAGCTGTTTTTT. The encoded protein is CSVDRGLNTGELFF.

J is TRBJ1-5 and V is TRBV27; 7 bases map to TRBD1. Germline V gene sequence: CDR1 MNHEY, CDR2 SMNVEV (reference sequence). V trimming: 4 bases; J trimming: 9 bases; junction bases outside the gene matches: 3. This CDR3 comprises 12 residues. In DNA form, the CDR3 reads TGTGCCAGCAGTTCAGGGGGAGGGCCCCAGCATTTT. Translating it yields CASSSGGGPQHF.

This chain joins TRBV9 and TRBJ2-3, with 10 bases matching TRBD2. CDR3 length equals 16 residues. With V trimmed by 4 bases and J by 7 bases, 12 bases remained unmatched. Germline CDR1 SGDLS, CDR2 YYNGEE. The CDR3 sequence is CASSLGLADLSNTQYF. The CDR3 coding sequence is TGTGCCAGCAGCTTAGGACTAGCGGACCTCAGCAATACGCAGTATTTT.

This clone is a singleton in its sample. The V and J genes are TRBV27 and TRBJ2-3, with 13 bases lining up with TRBD2. V shed 1 base, J shed 0 bases, and the junction held 7 bases outside the gene matches. Germline CDR1 reads MNHEY; CDR2 reads SMNVEV (reference sequence). This CDR3 region has 19 residues. CDR3 residues: CASSLFMGLAGYSTDTQYF. The DNA of the CDR3 is TGTGCCAGCAGTTTATTCATGGGACTAGCGGGATATAGCACAGATACGCAGTATTTT.

In the case of this clone: This sample includes further DNA sequences coding for the same CDR3. The chain has TRBV29-1 and TRBJ2-3, with TRBD2 matching over 10 bases. The CDR3 loop spans 14 amino acids. Germline assignment: CDR1 SQVTM and CDR2 ANQGSEA. J lost 1 base, V lost 4 bases, and 2 bases had no gene match. The DNA of the CDR3 is TGCAGCGTTGGAGGGACTAGCGGCACAGATACGCAGTATTTT. Its protein is CSVGGTSGTDTQYF.

The rearrangement links TRBV2 to TRBJ1-4; 12 nucleotides agree with TRBD1. The CDR3 is 16 amino acids. J was trimmed by 6 bases and V by 8 bases; bases with no gene match: 10. Germline V lookup: CDR1 SNHLY, CDR2 FYNNEI. Here the CDR3 reads CASRRDRGRRDEKLFF. The CDR3, as DNA: TGTGCCAGCCGACGGGACAGGGGGCGCAGGGATGAAAAACTGTTTTTT.

This chain joins TRBV29-1 and TRBJ1-1; maybe TRBD1 (6 bases). The V gene lost 0 bases and the J gene lost 1 base, with 9 bases spanning the gap. Germline lookup yields CDR1 SQVTM and CDR2 ANQGSEA. The CDR3 is 14 amino acids. The CDR3 DNA reads TGCAGCGTTGAAGAGGGCAGGGGGAACACTGAAGCTTTCTTT. Translated, it gives CSVEEGRGNTEAFF.